Listed below are T cell receptor beta chains from one sample, sequenced in a study of control samples from healthy donors and cancer patients. Produced via immunoSEQ multiplex PCR; TCRdb's table is partial and in-frame only. Of 170,000 or so clones listed, 90% to 95% are singletons. Specimen: blood. The receptor set was obtained from a young man in good health. Each CDR3 is given with its conserved first and last residue. The D gene is left open where the match is weak. Clone size, where shown, is once, few, many, or a class for clones that have expanded.

V gene	J gene	clone size	D gene	CDR3 protein	CDR3 DNA
TRBV29-1	TRBJ1-4	.	TRBD1	CSAGTGSGEKLFF	TGCAGCGCTGGGACAGGGTCAGGCGAAAAACTGTTTTTT
TRBV7-9	TRBJ1-1	.	.	CASSLAGRRARAFF	TGTGCCAGCAGCTTAGCAGGGCGGCGGGCTCGAGCTTTCTTT
TRBV24-1	TRBJ1-4	.	TRBD1	CATSDFGTGQEKLFF	TGTGCCACCAGTGATTTTGGGACAGGTCAAGAAAAACTGTTTTTT
TRBV19	TRBJ2-1	.	.	CASSILTSSSYNEQFF	TGTGCCAGTAGTATACTGACTTCGAGCTCCTACAATGAGCAGTTCTTC
TRBV29-1	TRBJ1-5	.	.	CSVGGSNQPQHF	TGCAGCGTTGGAGGTTCCAATCAGCCCCAGCATTTT
TRBV2	TRBJ1-5	.	TRBD1	CASRGQFSNQPQHF	TGTGCCAGCAGGGGACAGTTCAGCAATCAGCCCCAGCATTTT
TRBV5-4	TRBJ1-3	.	.	CASSLRGGTGNTIYF	TGTGCCAGCAGCTTGCGGGGAGGGACTGGAAACACCATATATTTT
TRBV5-4	TRBJ2-5	.	TRBD2	CASSLTSGYQETQYF	TGTGCCAGCAGCCTGACTAGCGGGTACCAAGAGACCCAGTACTTC
TRBV6-6	TRBJ2-1	.	.	CASSHLHAGAPYNEQFF	TGTGCCAGCAGTCATTTACACGCGGGGGCGCCGTACAATGAGCAGTTCTTC
TRBV4-2	TRBJ2-5	.	TRBD2	CASSQFSLAGFQETQYF	TGTGCCAGCAGCCAATTTTCACTAGCGGGGTTCCAAGAGACCCAGTACTTC
TRBV24-1	TRBJ1-2	.	TRBD1	CATSEPQGNYGYTF	TGTGCCACCAGTGAACCACAGGGGAACTATGGCTACACCTTC
TRBV10-3	TRBJ1-2	.	TRBD1	CAIGEDRSLYGYTF	TGTGCCATCGGAGAGGACAGGTCCCTCTATGGCTACACCTTC
TRBV29-1	TRBJ2-1	.	.	CSVGVRWEQFF	TGCAGCGTTGGAGTTAGGTGGGAGCAGTTCTTC
TRBV18	TRBJ2-3	.	.	CASSPTVRGDTQYF	TGTGCCAGCTCACCGACAGTTCGGGGAGATACGCAGTATTTT
TRBV7-9	TRBJ1-2	once	.	CASSTKFGATGTGHYGYTF	TGTGCCAGCAGCACCAAATTTGGGGCCACCGGGACGGGGCACTATGGCTACACCTTC
TRBV2	TRBJ1-2	.	TRBD1	CASSSQGAHYGYTF	TGTGCCAGCAGTTCACAGGGGGCACACTATGGCTACACCTTC
TRBV18	TRBJ2-3	.	TRBD1	CASSPGQDTDTQYF	TGTGCCAGCTCCCCGGGACAGGACACAGATACGCAGTATTTT
TRBV6-5	TRBJ2-7	.	TRBD2	CASSYGAGGEQYF	TGTGCCAGCAGTTACGGAGCGGGGGGCGAGCAGTACTTC
TRBV24-1	TRBJ2-1	.	TRBD1	CATSDPRQGAYNEQFF	TGTGCCACCAGTGACCCCAGACAGGGGGCCTACAATGAGCAGTTCTTC
TRBV28	TRBJ2-2	.	.	CASIDSVRNTGELFF	TGTGCCAGCATCGATAGTGTCCGTAACACCGGGGAGCTGTTTTTT
TRBV5-4	TRBJ2-3	.	TRBD1	CASSLGGGFADTQYF	TGTGCCAGCAGCTTGGGAGGGGGCTTCGCAGATACGCAGTATTTT
TRBV28	TRBJ2-3	few	.	CASSLFSDTQYF	TGTGCCAGCAGTTTGTTCTCAGATACGCAGTATTTT
TRBV5-1	TRBJ2-3	.	TRBD1	CASSRPTGTGGGADTQYF	TGCGCCAGCAGCCGACCTACCGGGACAGGGGGTGGGGCAGATACGCAGTATTTT
TRBV18	TRBJ2-7	.	.	CASSPAVTTYEQYF	TGTGCCAGCTCACCAGCAGTAACCACCTACGAGCAGTACTTC
TRBV12-3/TRBV12-4	TRBJ1-5	.	.	CASSLTGNQPQHF	TGTGCCAGCAGCCTCACAGGGAATCAGCCCCAGCATTTT
TRBV3-1/TRBV3-2	TRBJ1-6	.	TRBD1	CASSQVVTGKGSPLHF	TGTGCCAGCAGCCAAGTGGTGACAGGGAAAGGCTCACCCCTCCACTTT
TRBV12-5	TRBJ2-7	.	.	CASGLVDPYEQYF	TGTGCTAGTGGTTTGGTTGATCCCTACGAGCAGTACTTC
TRBV6-5	TRBJ2-2	.	TRBD1	CASSQGQGSGELFF	TGTGCCAGCAGCCAAGGACAGGGGTCCGGGGAGCTGTTTTTT